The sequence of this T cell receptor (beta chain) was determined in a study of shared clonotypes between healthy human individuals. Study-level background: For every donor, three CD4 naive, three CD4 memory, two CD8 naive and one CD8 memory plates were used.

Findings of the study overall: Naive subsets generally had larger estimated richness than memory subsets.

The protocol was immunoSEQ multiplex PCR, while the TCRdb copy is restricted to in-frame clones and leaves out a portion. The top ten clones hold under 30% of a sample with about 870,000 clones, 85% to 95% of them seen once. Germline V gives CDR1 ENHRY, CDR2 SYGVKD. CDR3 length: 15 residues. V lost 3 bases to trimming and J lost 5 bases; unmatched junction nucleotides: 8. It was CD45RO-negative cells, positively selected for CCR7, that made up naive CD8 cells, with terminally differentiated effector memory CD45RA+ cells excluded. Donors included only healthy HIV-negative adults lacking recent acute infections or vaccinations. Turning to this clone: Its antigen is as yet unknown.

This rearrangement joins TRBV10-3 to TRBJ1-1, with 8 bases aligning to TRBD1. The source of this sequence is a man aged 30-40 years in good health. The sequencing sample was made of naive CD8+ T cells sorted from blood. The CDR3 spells CAISERTGIDTEAFF. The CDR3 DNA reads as TGTGCCATCAGTGAAAGGACAGGGATCGATACTGAAGCTTTCTTT.